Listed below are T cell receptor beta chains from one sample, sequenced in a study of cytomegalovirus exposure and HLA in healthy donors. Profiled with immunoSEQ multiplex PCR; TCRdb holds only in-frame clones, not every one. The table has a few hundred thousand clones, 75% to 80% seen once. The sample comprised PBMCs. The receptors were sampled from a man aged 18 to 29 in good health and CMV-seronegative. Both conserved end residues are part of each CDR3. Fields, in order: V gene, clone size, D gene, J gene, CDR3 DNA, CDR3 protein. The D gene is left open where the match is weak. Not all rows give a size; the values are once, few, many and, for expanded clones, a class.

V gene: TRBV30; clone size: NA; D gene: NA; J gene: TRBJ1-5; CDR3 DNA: TGTGCCTGGAGTGTACAGAGCAGTCAGCCCCAGCATTTT; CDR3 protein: CAWSVQSSQPQHF
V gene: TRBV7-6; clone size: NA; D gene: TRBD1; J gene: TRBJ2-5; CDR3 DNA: TGTGCCAGCAGCCTTACAGGGGGTGGGGGAGAGACCCAGTACTTC; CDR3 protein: CASSLTGGGGETQYF
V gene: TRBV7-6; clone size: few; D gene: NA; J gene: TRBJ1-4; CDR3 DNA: TGTGCCAGCAGCCCTCGGGGTGGGGAAAAACTGTTTTTT; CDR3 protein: CASSPRGGEKLFF
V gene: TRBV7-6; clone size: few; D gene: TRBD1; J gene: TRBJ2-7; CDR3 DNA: TGTGCCAGCAGCCCGGGACAGGGATACCTCTCCTACGAGCAGTACTTC; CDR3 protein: CASSPGQGYLSYEQYF
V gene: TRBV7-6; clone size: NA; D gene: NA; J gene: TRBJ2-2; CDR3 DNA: TGTGCCAGCAGCTTAGGGGCCGGTACGAACACCGGGGAGCTGTTTTTT; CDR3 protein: CASSLGAGTNTGELFF
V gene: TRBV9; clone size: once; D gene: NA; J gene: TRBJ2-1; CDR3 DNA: TGTGCCAGCAGCGAGAGTCCTAGCTCCCACAATGAGCAGTTCTTC; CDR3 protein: CASSESPSSHNEQFF
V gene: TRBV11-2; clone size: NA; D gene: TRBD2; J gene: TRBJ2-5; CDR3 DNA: TGTGCCAGCAGCTTAGGACTAGCGGGGGGGGATGAGACCCAGTACTTC; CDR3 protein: CASSLGLAGGDETQYF
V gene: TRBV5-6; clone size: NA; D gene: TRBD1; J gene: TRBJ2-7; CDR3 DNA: TGTGCCAGCAGCGTGGACAGGGGGGCCCACGAGCAGTACTTC; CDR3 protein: CASSVDRGAHEQYF
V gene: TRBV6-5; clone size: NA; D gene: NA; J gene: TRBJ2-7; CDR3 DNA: TGTGCCAGCAGAGGGAAACAGGTATACCCCTACGAGCAGTACTTC; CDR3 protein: CASRGKQVYPYEQYF
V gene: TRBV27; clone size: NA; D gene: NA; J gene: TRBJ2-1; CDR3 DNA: TGTGCCAGCAGTCCCCTGGACACCCACAATGAGCAGTTCTTC; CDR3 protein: CASSPLDTHNEQFF
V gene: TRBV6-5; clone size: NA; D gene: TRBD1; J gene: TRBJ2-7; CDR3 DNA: TGTGCCAGCAGTTACAAGGGGGCGCATTACGGCGAGCAGTACTTC; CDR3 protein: CASSYKGAHYGEQYF
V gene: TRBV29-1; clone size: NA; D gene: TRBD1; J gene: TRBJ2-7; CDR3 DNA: TGCAGCGTTGATGGGGACAGTCCCTACGAGCAGTACTTC; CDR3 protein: CSVDGDSPYEQYF
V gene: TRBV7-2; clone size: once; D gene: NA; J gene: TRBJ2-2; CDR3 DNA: TGTGCCAGCAGCTTAATCCTCACCGGGGAGCTGTTTTTT; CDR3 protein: CASSLILTGELFF
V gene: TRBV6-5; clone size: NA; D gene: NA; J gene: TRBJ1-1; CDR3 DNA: TGTGCCAGCAGTTACTCGACAGTGAACACTGAAGCTTTCTTT; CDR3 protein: CASSYSTVNTEAFF
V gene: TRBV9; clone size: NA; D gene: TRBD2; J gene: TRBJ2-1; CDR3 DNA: TGTGCCAGCAGCGGCTTAGCGGGAGCCCATGAGCAGTTCTTC; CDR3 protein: CASSGLAGAHEQFF
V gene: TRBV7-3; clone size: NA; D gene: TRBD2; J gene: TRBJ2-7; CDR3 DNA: TGTGCCAGCAGCTCGGGACTAGACGGCGTCGAGCAGTACTTC; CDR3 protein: CASSSGLDGVEQYF
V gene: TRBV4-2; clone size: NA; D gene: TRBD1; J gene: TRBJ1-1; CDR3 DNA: TGTGCCAGCAGCCAAGATTGGGGGGACAGGCCTATGAACACTGAAGCTTTCTTT; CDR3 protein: CASSQDWGDRPMNTEAFF
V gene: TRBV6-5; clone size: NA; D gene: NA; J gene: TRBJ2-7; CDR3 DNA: TGTGCCAGCAGTTCAGAACAGGGACATGAGACCTACGAGCAGTACTTC; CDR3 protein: CASSSEQGHETYEQYF
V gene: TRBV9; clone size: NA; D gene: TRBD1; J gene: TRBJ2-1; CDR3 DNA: TGTGCCAGCAGCATAGACAGGGGCTACAATGAGCAGTTCTTC; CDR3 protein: CASSIDRGYNEQFF
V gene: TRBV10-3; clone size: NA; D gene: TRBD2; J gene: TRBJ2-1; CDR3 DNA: TGTGCCATCAGTACAAGCGGGAGTTGGACTAATGAGCAGTTCTTC; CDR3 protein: CAISTSGSWTNEQFF
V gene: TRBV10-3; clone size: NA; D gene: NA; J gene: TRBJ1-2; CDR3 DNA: TGTGCCATCTCGGGGAACTATGGCTACACCTTC; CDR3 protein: CAISGNYGYTF
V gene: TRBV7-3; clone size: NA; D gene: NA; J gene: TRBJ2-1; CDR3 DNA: TGTGCCAGCAGCCCCGCAGGCTCCTACAATGAGCAGTTCTTC; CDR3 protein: CASSPAGSYNEQFF
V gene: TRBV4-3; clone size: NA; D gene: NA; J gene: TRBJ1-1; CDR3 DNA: TGCGCCAGCAGCCAAACGGGTAGCACTGAAGCTTTCTTT; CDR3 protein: CASSQTGSTEAFF
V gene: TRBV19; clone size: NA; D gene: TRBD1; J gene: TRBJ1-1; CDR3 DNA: TGTGCCAGTACCGGGCAGGGGGCTGAAGCTTTCTTT; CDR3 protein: CASTGQGAEAFF
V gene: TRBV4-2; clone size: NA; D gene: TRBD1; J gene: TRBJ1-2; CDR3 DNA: TGTGCCAGCAGCCAAGACGGGACAGGAGAATATGGCTACACCTTC; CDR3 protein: CASSQDGTGEYGYTF
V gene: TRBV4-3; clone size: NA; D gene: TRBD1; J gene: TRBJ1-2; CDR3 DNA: TGCGCCAGCAGCCAAGATACAGGGGGCTATGGCTACACCTTC; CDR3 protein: CASSQDTGGYGYTF
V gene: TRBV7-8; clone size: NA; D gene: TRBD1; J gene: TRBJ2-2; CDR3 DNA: TGTGCCAGCAGCTTCGGACAGGGGGCGAACACCGGGGAGCTGTTTTTT; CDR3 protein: CASSFGQGANTGELFF
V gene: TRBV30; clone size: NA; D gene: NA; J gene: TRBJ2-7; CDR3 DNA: TGTGCCTGGAGCGGGTCGGGGGAGCAGTACTTC; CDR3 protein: CAWSGSGEQYF
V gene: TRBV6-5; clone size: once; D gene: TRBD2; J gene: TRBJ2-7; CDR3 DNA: TGTGCCAGCAGTTACGGGGAGGGCGGTCACCTCTACGAGCAGTACTTC; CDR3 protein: CASSYGEGGHLYEQYF
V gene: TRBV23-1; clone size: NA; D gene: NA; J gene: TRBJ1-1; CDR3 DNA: TGCGCCAGCAGTCAATCACCGTATATGCGCTACACTGAAGCTTTCTTT; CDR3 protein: CASSQSPYMRYTEAFF
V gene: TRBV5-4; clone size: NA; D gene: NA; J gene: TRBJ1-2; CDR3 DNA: TGTGCCAGCAGCTTGTTTAGTATCGACTATGGCTACACCTTC; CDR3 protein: CASSLFSIDYGYTF
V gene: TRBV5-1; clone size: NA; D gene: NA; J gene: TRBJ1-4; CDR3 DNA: TGCGCCAGCAGCTTGGCCGGCACAGCCAGTGAAAAACTGTTTTTT; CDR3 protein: CASSLAGTASEKLFF
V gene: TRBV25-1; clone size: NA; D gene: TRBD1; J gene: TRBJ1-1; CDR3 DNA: TGTGCCAGCAGTGCGACAGGGGGGAACACTGAAGCTTTCTTT; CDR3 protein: CASSATGGNTEAFF
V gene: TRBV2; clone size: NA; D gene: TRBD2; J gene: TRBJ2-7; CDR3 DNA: TGTGCCAGCAGTGGCAGGACTAGCGGGGGATACGAGCAGTACTTC; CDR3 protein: CASSGRTSGGYEQYF
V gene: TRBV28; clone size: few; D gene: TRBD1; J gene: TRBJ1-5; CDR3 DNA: TGTGCCAGCATCCGCAGGACGACAGGGGGCCAAAATCAGCCCCAGCATTTT; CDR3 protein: CASIRRTTGGQNQPQHF
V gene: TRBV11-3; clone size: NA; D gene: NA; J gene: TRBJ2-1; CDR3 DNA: TGTGCCAGCAGCGCACTCGGACTAAATAAGGGGAATGAGCAGTTCTTC; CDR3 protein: CASSALGLNKGNEQFF
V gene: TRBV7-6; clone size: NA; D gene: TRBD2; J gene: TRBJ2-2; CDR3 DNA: TGTGCCAGCAGCCCAGGGACTAGCGGGAGCACCGGGGAGCTGTTTTTT; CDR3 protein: CASSPGTSGSTGELFF
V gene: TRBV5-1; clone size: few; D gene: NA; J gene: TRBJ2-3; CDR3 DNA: TGCGCCAGCAGCTGGGGCCTCTCGGAGGATACGCAGTATTTT; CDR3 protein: CASSWGLSEDTQYF
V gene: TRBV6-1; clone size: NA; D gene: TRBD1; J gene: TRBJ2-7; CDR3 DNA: TGTGCCAGCAGTGGCCGGGACAGGGGTGAGCAGTACTTC; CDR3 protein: CASSGRDRGEQYF
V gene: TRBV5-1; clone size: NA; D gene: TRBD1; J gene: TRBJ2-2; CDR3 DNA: TGCGCCAGCAGCTTGATTCGGGACAGGGTGGAAACCGGGGAGCTGTTTTTT; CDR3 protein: CASSLIRDRVETGELFF
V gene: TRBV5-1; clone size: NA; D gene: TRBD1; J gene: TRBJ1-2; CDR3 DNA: TGCGCCAGCAGCTTGGACCAGACAGGGGATGGCTACACCTTC; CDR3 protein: CASSLDQTGDGYTF
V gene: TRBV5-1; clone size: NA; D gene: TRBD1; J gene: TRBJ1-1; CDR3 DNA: TGCGCCAGCAGCTCTATTGGACAGGAGGCTGAAGCTTTCTTT; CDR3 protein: CASSSIGQEAEAFF
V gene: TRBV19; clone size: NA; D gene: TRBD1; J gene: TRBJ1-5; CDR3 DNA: TGTGCCAGTAGTCTCGGGACAGGGGATCGCAATCAGCCCCAGCATTTT; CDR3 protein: CASSLGTGDRNQPQHF
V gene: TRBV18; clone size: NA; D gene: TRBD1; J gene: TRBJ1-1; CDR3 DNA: TGTGCCAGCTCCGGGACAGTGAACACTGAAGCTTTCTTT; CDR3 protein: CASSGTVNTEAFF
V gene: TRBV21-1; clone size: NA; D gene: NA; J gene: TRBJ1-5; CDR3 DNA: TGTGCCAGCACTCTGATGAGACAGGGCCCTGCCTTGTTACTCGTCCACAATCAGCCCCAGCATTTT; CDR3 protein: CASTLMRQGPALLLVHNQPQHF
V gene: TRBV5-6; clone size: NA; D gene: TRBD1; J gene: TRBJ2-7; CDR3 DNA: TGTGCCAGCAGCTTCAAGGGGACAGGCCCCTACGAGCAGTACTTC; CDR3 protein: CASSFKGTGPYEQYF
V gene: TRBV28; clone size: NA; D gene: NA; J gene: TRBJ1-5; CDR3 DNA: TGTGCCAGCAGTTTCAGTAGTTCAGGGGTGTTCGGCCCCCAGCATTTT; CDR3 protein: CASSFSSSGVFGPQHF
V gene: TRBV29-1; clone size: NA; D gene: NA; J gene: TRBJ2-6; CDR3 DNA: TGCAGCGTTACACAGGGTAGTGGGGCCAACGTCCTGACTTTC; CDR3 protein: CSVTQGSGANVLTF
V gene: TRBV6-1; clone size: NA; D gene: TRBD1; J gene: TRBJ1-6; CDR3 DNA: TGTGCCAGCAGTGCTAATCGAGACAGGGCAAATAATTCACCCCTCCACTTT; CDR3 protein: CASSANRDRANNSPLHF
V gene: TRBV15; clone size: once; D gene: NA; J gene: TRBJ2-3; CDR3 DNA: TGTGCCACCAGCCCCGGGGATACGCAGTATTTT; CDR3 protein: CATSPGDTQYF
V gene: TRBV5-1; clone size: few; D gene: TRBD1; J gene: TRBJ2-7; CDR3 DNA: TGCGCCAGCAGCTTAGGTGGAGCGGCAGGGGGTAACGAGCAGTACTTC; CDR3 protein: CASSLGGAAGGNEQYF
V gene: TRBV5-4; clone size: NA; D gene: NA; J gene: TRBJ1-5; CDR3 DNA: TGTGCCAGCAGCCAAGGGGGAGAGGCACAGCCCCAGCATTTT; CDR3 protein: CASSQGGEAQPQHF